The 24 T cell receptor beta chains in this list originate from one sample, sequenced in a study of blood T cells in healthy people across ages. Through a sample-barcoded 5' primer and a J-beta primer mix, a second PCR was run for about 7 to 12 cycles. TCRdb passed the 5' RACE reads through MiXCR, listing each CDR3 protein once. This table holds 700,000 to 850,000 distinct CDR3 sequences, about 55% found once. Sequenced input: blood. All receptors come from a man aged 80 or over in good health.

This clonotype was picked up a small number of times. This chain joins TRBV10-3 and TRBJ1-4; weak D call: TRBD1 (6 bases). Trimming pared 0 bases from V and 8 bases from J, leaving 16 bases between. Looked up from germline, CDR1 is ENHRY and CDR2 is SYGVKD. The CDR3 contains 16 residues. CDR3 bases: TGTGCCATCAGTGAGTCGACAGGTGGACTAGGGGAAAAACTGTTTTTT. This translates into CAISESTGGLGEKLFF.

This clonotype came up once. CDR3 protein: CASSHHESSGSGEQFF. The CDR3 bases are TGCGCCAGCAGCCACCACGAGTCTAGCGGGAGTGGTGAGCAGTTCTTC. This sequence joins TRBV4-1 and TRBJ2-1; the match to TRBD2 covers 10 bases. The V and J ends lost 3 bases and 9 bases, in that order; junction bases with no gene match: 11. This CDR3 spans 16 amino acids. Germline V CDR1 and CDR2: MGHRA, YSYEKL.

The chain joins TRBV24-1 to TRBJ2-7; no clear D. The CDR3 consists of 12 residues. Germline V lookup: CDR1 KGHDR, CDR2 SFDVKD. Trimming left V 4 bases short and J 6 bases short, with 9 bases between. The CDR3 DNA reads as TGTGCCACCAGTGAAGGTAGGACCGAGCAGTACTTC. As protein: CATSEGRTEQYF.

The sample holds a few counts of this clonotype. This chain connects TRBV12-3 or TRBV12-4 to TRBJ2-7, with D maybe TRBD2 (5 bases). The CDR3 covers 12 residues. V shed 1 base and J shed 9 bases, with 10 bases lying between them. The DNA of the CDR3 is TGTGCCAGCAGTTTAGGGACTCGAGGGCAGTACTTC. As protein: CASSLGTRGQYF.

This clonotype was seen a handful of times. This chain uses TRBV13 with TRBJ1-5, with TRBD1 as a possible D gene (6 bases). Germline lookup yields CDR1 PRHDT and CDR2 FYEKMQ (reference sequence). This CDR3 is built from 14 residues. Trimming pared 5 bases from V and 6 bases from J, leaving 14 bases between. CDR3 coding DNA: TGTGCCAGCAGCCGGGGGGCCGTGGGTCAGCCCCAGCATTTT. Its translation is CASSRGAVGQPQHF.

This rearrangement joins TRBV27 to TRBJ2-3; 9 bases fit TRBD2. The CDR3 is made up of 15 amino acids. Losses at the gene ends were 6 bases for V and 14 bases for J; bases not matched to a gene: 18. CDR1 is MNHEY and CDR2 is SMNVEV in the germline V gene (reference sequence). CDR3 DNA sequence: TGTGCCAGCAGACCTGTGGCGGGGGGGCACAGAGACGCGTATTTT. This gives the protein CASRPVAGGHRDAYF.

CDR3 residues: CASSQEDRGSSGTMNEQFF. DNA of the CDR3: TGTGCCAGCAGCCAGGAGGACAGGGGCTCTAGCGGGACTATGAATGAGCAGTTCTTC. V is TRBV7-6 and J is TRBJ2-1; D might be TRBD1 or TRBD2, each matching 9 bases. The CDR3 has 19 residues. In germline, CDR1 is SGHVS, CDR2 FNYEAQ. V gave up 5 bases and J gave up 7 bases, with 30 bases separating them.

This clonotype has only one observation. J is TRBJ1-3 and V is TRBV7-3; D remains unclear. The V gene lost 1 base and the J gene lost 4 bases, with 8 bases spanning the gap. The V gene's germline CDR1 is SGHTA and CDR2 FQGTGA. The CDR3 sequence is 14 residues long. DNA of the CDR3: TGTGCCAGCAGCTTAAATGCGGGGGGAAACACCATATATTTT. Amino acid sequence: CASSLNAGGNTIYF.

The CDR3 region is CASNLGGSSYEQYF. The CDR3 DNA is TGTGCCAGCAACTTAGGAGGGAGCTCCTACGAGCAGTACTTC. J is TRBJ2-7 and V is TRBV12-3 or TRBV12-4; D is possibly TRBD2 (6 bases). The germline V and J ends were trimmed by 7 bases and 0 bases, with 13 bases remaining between them. The CDR3 is made up of 14 amino acids.

The sample holds many counts of this clonotype. This chain uses TRBV27 with TRBJ2-1; TRBD2 agrees at 14 bases. V lost 5 bases, J lost 5 bases, and 2 bases stayed unmatched. The germline gives CDR1 MNHEY, CDR2 SMNVEV (reference sequence). The CDR3 length is 15 residues. CDR3 sequence: CASSPGLAGDNEQFF. For the CDR3, the DNA is TGTGCCAGCAGTCCGGGACTAGCGGGAGACAATGAGCAGTTCTTC.

V and J are TRBV20-1 and TRBJ2-7; 10 bases agree with TRBD2. Unmatched junction bases numbered 11, after V lost 6 bases and J lost 3 bases. The CDR3 is 15 amino acids. Germline assignment: CDR1 DFQATT and CDR2 SNEGSKA (reference sequence). CDR3 DNA: TGCAGTGCGTGCAACAGCGGGAGGGGGAACTACGAGCAGTACTTC. Encoded protein: CSACNSGRGNYEQYF.

This clonotype was seen once. The chain combines TRBV5-6 with TRBJ1-1; the D gene is possibly TRBD1 (5 bases). This CDR3 comprises 16 residues. Trimming shortened V by 1 base and J by 0 bases, and 13 bases separated the two germline ends. Germline V gene lookup returns CDR1 SGHDT and CDR2 YYEEEE. CDR3 amino acids: CASSLWGNLLNTEAFF. The CDR3 DNA reads as TGTGCCAGCAGCTTGTGGGGGAACCTATTGAACACTGAAGCTTTCTTT.

The rearrangement links TRBV9 to TRBJ1-2, with 7 positions matching TRBD1. Germline V gene data show CDR1 as SGDLS and CDR2 as YYNGEE. The CDR3 has 15 residues. Unmatched junction bases numbered 6, after V lost 0 bases and J lost 4 bases. As DNA, the CDR3 is TGTGCCAGCAGCGTAGGAGGGGACAGCTCCTATGGCTACACCTTC. Translation gives CASSVGGDSSYGYTF.

The V and J genes are TRBV20-1 and TRBJ2-1; 10 bases map to TRBD2. There are 14 residues in the CDR3. Germline trimming cut 5 bases from V and 1 base from J; bases unmatched to any gene: 2. Germline CDR1 is DFQATT and CDR2 is SNEGSKA (reference sequence). CDR3 residues: CSADSGRSYNEQFF. The CDR3, as DNA: TGCAGTGCTGATAGCGGGAGGTCCTACAATGAGCAGTTCTTC.

This clonotype occurred a few times. The V call is TRBV2, the J call TRBJ2-3; 8 positions agree with TRBD2. Germline V gene data show CDR1 as SNHLY and CDR2 as FYNNEI. Losses at the gene ends were 7 bases for V and 0 bases for J; bases not matched to a gene: 3. This CDR3 is 14 amino acids long. The CDR3 spells CASTERESTDTQYF. The CDR3 bases are TGTGCCAGCACCGAGCGGGAGAGCACAGATACGCAGTATTTT.

V usage is TRBV7-2 and J usage is TRBJ2-1; 13 nucleotides match TRBD2. With 5 bases clipped from V and 12 bases from J, the junction kept 13 bases outside the gene matches. CDR3 length: 16 residues. Germline V gene lookup returns CDR1 SGHTA and CDR2 FQGNSA. Here the CDR3 DNA reads TGTGCCAGCAGCCCTCGGACTAGCGGGAGAGGGGGGGTGCAGTTCTTC. Amino acid sequence: CASSPRTSGRGGVQFF.

The rearrangement links TRBV12-3 or TRBV12-4 to TRBJ1-2; a weak D match, TRBD1 (5 bases). Trimming took off 4 bases at V and 4 bases at J, with 16 bases between the two ends. The CDR3 has 15 amino acids. This CDR3 is CASSSPSGGGYGYTF. DNA for the CDR3: TGTGCCAGCAGTTCTCCCTCGGGGGGAGGCTATGGCTACACCTTC.

The chain has TRBV28 and TRBJ2-5; 8 nucleotides line up with TRBD1. The better agreement between TRBJ2-7 and the DNA end casts doubt on the J call. Germline V lookup: CDR1 MDHEN, CDR2 SYDVKM. This CDR3 has 15 residues. The CDR3 bases are TGTGCCAGCAGTGGAACCGGGACAGGTGACTACGAGCAGTACTTC. It translates to CASSGTGTGDYEQYF.

The chain joins TRBV10-3 to TRBJ2-5; a weak D match, TRBD1 (6 bases). The CDR3 is made up of 17 amino acids. The germline V gene has CDR1 ENHRY and CDR2 SYGVKD. V was trimmed by 0 bases and J by 5 bases, leaving 19 bases between them. The CDR3 reads CAISESPQGLRGETQYF. DNA of the CDR3: TGTGCCATCAGTGAGTCCCCACAGGGCTTAAGAGGGGAGACCCAGTACTTC.

This clonotype was seen a few times. The chain couples TRBV11-2 to TRBJ2-1; D may be TRBD1 or TRBD2 (6 bases each). This CDR3 is 19 amino acids long. Germline V lookup: CDR1 SGHAT, CDR2 FQNNGV. The V end lost 6 bases, the J end lost 3 bases, and 27 bases lay between the germline ends. The CDR3 spells CASRAAPDPVGGGYNEQFF. The CDR3 nucleotides read TGTGCCAGCAGGGCAGCCCCAGACCCTGTGGGGGGCGGCTACAATGAGCAGTTCTTC.

The chain carries TRBV28 and TRBJ2-1; 7 nucleotides match TRBD2. CDR3 size: 14 residues. CDR1 and CDR2 (germline): MDHEN, SYDVKM. J lost 9 bases, V lost 2 bases, and 7 bases had no gene match. The CDR3 reads CASSLRGEGGEQFF. CDR3 nucleotide sequence: TGTGCCAGCAGTTTACGGGGGGAAGGCGGTGAGCAGTTCTTC. The variable domain in full, completed from reference TRBV28 and TRBJ2-1, reads DVKVTQSSRYLVKRTGEKVFLECVQDMDHENMFWYRQDPGLGLRLIYFSYDVKMKEKGDIPEGYSVSREKKERFSLILESASTNQTSMYLCASSLRGEGGEQFFGPGTRLTVL.

The rearrangement joins TRBV10-3 to TRBJ1-2; 8 bases are shared with TRBD1. Germline V lookup: CDR1 ENHRY, CDR2 SYGVKD. The V and J ends lost 11 bases and 5 bases, in that order; junction bases with no gene match: 13. The CDR3 has 14 amino acids. This chain's CDR3 is CAAGSGQDPYGYTF. The CDR3, as DNA: TGTGCCGCCGGATCGGGACAGGACCCTTATGGCTACACCTTC.

The chain uses TRBV5-1 and TRBJ2-1; no definite D call. In germline, CDR1 is SGHRS, CDR2 YFSETQ. Trimming shortened V by 1 base and J by 10 bases, and 12 bases separated the two germline ends. This CDR3 has 13 residues. The CDR3, as DNA: TGCGCCAGCAGCTTGCGGTGGACGGAAGAGCAGTTCTTC. Translation gives CASSLRWTEEQFF.

This chain connects TRBV9 to TRBJ1-2; D not resolved. V lost 6 bases to trimming and J lost 0 bases, with 15 bases between them. CDR3 size: 15 residues. Germline CDR1 is SGDLS and CDR2 is YYNGEE. The CDR3 loop is CASNPGSEANYGYTF. The CDR3 nucleotides are TGTGCCAGCAACCCCGGGAGCGAAGCTAACTATGGCTACACCTTC.